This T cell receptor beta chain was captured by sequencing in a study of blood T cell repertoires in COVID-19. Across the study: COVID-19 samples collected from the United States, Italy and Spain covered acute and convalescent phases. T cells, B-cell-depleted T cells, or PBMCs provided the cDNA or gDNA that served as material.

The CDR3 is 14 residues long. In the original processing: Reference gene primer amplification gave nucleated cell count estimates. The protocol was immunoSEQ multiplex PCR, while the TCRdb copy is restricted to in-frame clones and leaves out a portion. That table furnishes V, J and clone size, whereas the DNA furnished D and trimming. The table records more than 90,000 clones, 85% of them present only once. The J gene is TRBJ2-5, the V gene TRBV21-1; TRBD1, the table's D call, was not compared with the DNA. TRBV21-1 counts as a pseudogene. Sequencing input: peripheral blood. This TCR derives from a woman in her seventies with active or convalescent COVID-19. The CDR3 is CASSSTTVPRAQYF. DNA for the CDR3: TGTGCCAGCAGCAGTACGACAGTGCCCAGGGCCCAGTACTTC.